This T cell receptor beta chain was retrieved from a study of yellow fever vaccine responses in identical twins. The study's findings and limits: Reportedly, the T cell response mounted by twins to vaccine seemed partly convergent, partly personalized.

Trimming cost V 4 bases and J 3 bases, with 9 bases left between them. The CDR3 covers 13 residues. Germline CDR1 is DFQATT and CDR2 is SNEGSKA (reference sequence). Concerning this clonotype: Its antigen is unidentified.

In TCRdb, the RT-PCR reads were re-called with MiXCR into one record per CDR3 protein. In the table there are about 4,700 distinct CDR3 sequences, about 90% of which are singletons. Sequenced here: T cells from blood (PBMCs), unsorted or a sorted subset (not recorded which), sampled before or after yellow fever vaccination (not recorded which). This clonotype was obtained from a woman younger than 35 who received the yellow fever vaccine. This rearrangement joins TRBV20-1 to TRBJ2-2, with D unresolved. The CDR3 sequence is CSAIFWDTGELFF. The CDR3 DNA is TGCAGTGCTATTTTCTGGGACACCGGGGAGCTGTTTTTT.